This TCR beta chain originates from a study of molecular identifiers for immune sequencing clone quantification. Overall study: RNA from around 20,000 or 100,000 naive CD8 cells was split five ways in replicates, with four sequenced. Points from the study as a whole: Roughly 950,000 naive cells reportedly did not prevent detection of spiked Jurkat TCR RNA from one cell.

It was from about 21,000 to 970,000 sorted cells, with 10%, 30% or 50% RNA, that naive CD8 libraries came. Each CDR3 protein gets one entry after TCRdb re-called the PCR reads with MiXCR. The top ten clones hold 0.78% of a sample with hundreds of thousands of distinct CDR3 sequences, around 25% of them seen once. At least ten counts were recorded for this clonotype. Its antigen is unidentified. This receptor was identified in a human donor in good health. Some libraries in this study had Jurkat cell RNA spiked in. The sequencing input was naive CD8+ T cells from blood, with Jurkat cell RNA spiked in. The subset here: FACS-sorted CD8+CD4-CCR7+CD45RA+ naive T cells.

For the CDR3, the DNA is TGTGCCAGCAGCTTGAGTCTCGGCCACTCCTACGAGCAGTACTTC. Translated: CASSLSLGHSYEQYF. The V and J genes are TRBV5-6 and TRBJ2-7; unclear D gene. The germline V and J ends were trimmed by 1 base and 0 bases, with 11 bases remaining between them. This CDR3 comprises 15 residues. Per the germline V gene, CDR1 is SGHDT and CDR2 is YYEEEE.